What follows are 19 T cell receptor beta chains derived from one specimen sequenced in a study of post-analysis software for immune sequencing data. TCR beta cDNA libraries had unique molecular identifiers. Each CDR3 protein is one row after TCRdb ran MiXCR on the PCR reads. The repertoire consists of around 700,000 distinct CDR3 sequences, with approximately 59% occurring once and the leading ten covering 10% to 12%. Whole-study findings and limits: Relative to controls, patients had a few TRBV segments at higher frequency, with TRBV5-6, TRBV5-1 and TRBV20-1 among these.

These receptors have no identified antigens. What was sequenced was blood. The receptors were sampled from a girl under 10 years old with multiple sclerosis.

The chain carries TRBV9 and TRBJ2-3; D could derive from TRBD1 or TRBD2 (6 bases each). The CDR3 is 16 amino acids. Germline lookup yields CDR1 SGDLS and CDR2 YYNGEE. With 0 bases removed from V and 2 bases from J, the gap between germline ends came to 13 bases. CDR3 amino acids: CASSVEGGLPTDTQYF. CDR3 sequence (DNA): TGTGCCAGCAGCGTAGAAGGGGGACTCCCCACAGATACGCAGTATTTT.

This clonotype has only a few counts. The chain couples TRBV29-1 to TRBJ1-4, with 10 bases aligning to TRBD1. V gave up 4 bases and J gave up 7 bases; unmatched junction bases: 0. This CDR3 is built from 12 residues. Per germline, CDR1 SQVTM and CDR2 ANQGSEA. In DNA, the CDR3 is TGCAGCGTTGGGACAGGGGGTGAAAAACTGTTTTTT. It is translated as CSVGTGGEKLFF.

This chain connects TRBV25-1 to TRBJ2-7, with a tentative D call TRBD1 (5 bases). The germline V gene has CDR1 MGHDK and CDR2 SYGVNS. CDR3 length equals 11 residues. Trimming removed 7 bases at V and 3 bases at J, with 7 bases between. This CDR3 reads CASKQGYEQYF. The CDR3 coding sequence is TGTGCCAGCAAGCAGGGCTACGAGCAGTACTTC.

J is TRBJ2-4 and V is TRBV12-3 or TRBV12-4; a weak D match, TRBD1 (6 bases). Trimming took 6 bases from V and 4 from J, leaving 13 bases between them. This CDR3 region has 14 residues. The CDR3 DNA follows: TGTGCCAGCAGATTGGGTACAGGGAAAAACATTCAGTACTTC. Its translation: CASRLGTGKNIQYF.

The chain combines TRBV6-2 or TRBV6-3 with TRBJ2-1; no firm D call. The CDR3 spans 18 residues. V shed 7 bases and J shed 13 bases, with 35 bases lying between them. Germline V gene lookup returns CDR1 MNHEY and CDR2 SVGEGT. As DNA, the CDR3 is TGTGCCAGCACCCGTACCACCTTGTTCTGGGATCGCCAAGAGACCCAGTTCTTC. Translated: CASTRTTLFWDRQETQFF.

The chain recombines TRBV5-1 with TRBJ2-7; D not certain. V was trimmed by 5 bases and J by 3 bases, leaving 18 bases between them. CDR3 length: 15 amino acids. Germline V CDR1 and CDR2: SGHRS, YFSETQ. CDR3 amino acids: CASRYRGDSGYEQYF. CDR3 sequence (DNA): TGCGCCAGCAGGTACCGTGGAGACTCCGGCTACGAGCAGTACTTC.

Regarding this clonotype: The germline gene is not matched at one end of the junction; a read error may be the cause. CDR3 loop: CASSRGQGNYGHTF. The CDR3, as DNA: TGTGCCAGCAGCCGGGGACAGGGAAACTATGGCCACACCTTC. The rearrangement links TRBV7-2 to TRBJ1-2; 9 bases agree with TRBD1. The CDR3 is 14 amino acids. Germline V CDR1 and CDR2: SGHTA, FQGNSA.

This clonotype was counted a few times. V and J are TRBV12-3 or TRBV12-4 and TRBJ1-5; tentative D call: TRBD1 (5 bases). Trimming took off 7 bases at V and 5 bases at J, with 21 bases between the two ends. The CDR3 extends over 16 amino acids. The CDR3 DNA reads TGTGCCAGCACCTTAACCAGCCGGGACGGGCATCAGCCCCAGCATTTT. Translated: CASTLTSRDGHQPQHF.

The rearrangement uses TRBV29-1 and TRBJ1-2; 9 bases agree with TRBD1. The junction had 5 bases not matched to a gene; V was cut back by 5 bases and J by 7 bases. CDR3 size: 12 residues. Germline CDR1 reads SQVTM; CDR2 reads ANQGSEA. The CDR3 reads CSVTDRGGGYTF. The DNA of the CDR3 is TGCAGCGTTACGGACAGGGGTGGTGGCTACACCTTC.

This clonotype has only a few counts. CDR3 nucleotide sequence: TGTGCCAGCAGCCCCGTCCAGCGGGCCCTCGGGGGCAATGAGCAGTTCTTC. Residues: CASSPVQRALGGNEQFF. This chain uses TRBV7-2 with TRBJ2-1, with D possibly being TRBD2 (6 bases). V was clipped by 5 bases and J by 6 bases, with 23 bases between them. The CDR3 is 17 amino acids. CDR1 SGHTA and CDR2 FQGNSA come from the germline V gene.

The chain uses TRBV20-1 and TRBJ2-4, with D perhaps TRBD1 (6 bases). CDR1 is DFQATT and CDR2 is SNEGSKA in the germline V gene (reference sequence). V was trimmed by 6 bases and J by 0 bases, leaving 15 bases between them. The CDR3 runs to 15 residues. The CDR3 DNA is TGCAGTGCAAAGGGGGTTGCGGTAGCCAAAAACATTCAGTACTTC. The encoded protein is CSAKGVAVAKNIQYF.

This clonotype was seen more than once but under ten times. The chain joins TRBV9 to TRBJ1-2; weak D call: TRBD1 (5 bases). Germline V gives CDR1 SGDLS, CDR2 YYNGEE. This CDR3 region has 14 residues. V was cut by 0 bases and J by 6 bases, with 12 bases left in between. Here the CDR3 reads CASSVEGVSNGYTF. The DNA for the CDR3 is TGTGCCAGCAGCGTAGAAGGGGTTTCTAATGGCTACACCTTC.

The J gene is TRBJ1-2, the V gene TRBV7-9; D unresolved. The CDR3 runs 13 residues. The germline V gene has CDR1 SEHNR and CDR2 FQNEAQ (reference sequence). Trimming removed 5 bases from V and 6 bases from J, with 13 bases in between. The CDR3: CASSPFGGDGYTF. CDR3 in DNA: TGTGCCAGCAGCCCTTTTGGCGGGGATGGCTACACCTTC.

The chain links TRBV4-3 to TRBJ1-1; 11 bases align to TRBD1. V lost 4 bases, J lost 4 bases, and 5 bases stayed unmatched. This CDR3 spans 15 amino acids. Germline V gene lookup returns CDR1 LGHNA and CDR2 YSLEER. CDR3 in amino acids: CASSRTGGWRTEAFF. The CDR3 DNA is TGCGCCAGCAGCCGGACAGGGGGCTGGCGCACTGAAGCTTTCTTT.

V gene TRBV7-2 combines with J gene TRBJ2-7; TRBD2 is a possible D gene (5 bases). The germline gives CDR1 SGHTA, CDR2 FQGNSA. The V gene lost 0 bases and the J gene lost 2 bases, with 14 bases spanning the gap. CDR3 length equals 16 residues. DNA of the CDR3: TGTGCCAGCAGCTTAGCCCTCATCGCTAGCCCCTACGAGCAGTACTTC. Its protein product is CASSLALIASPYEQYF.

In its sample, this clonotype was seen a few times. The rearrangement uses TRBV7-2 and TRBJ2-2; D remains unclear. Per germline, CDR1 SGHTA and CDR2 FQGNSA. Trimming cost V 1 base and J 6 bases, with 6 bases left between them. The CDR3 extends over 13 amino acids. In DNA, the CDR3 is TGTGCCAGCAGCTTAGATCGAGCCGGGGAGCTGTTTTTT. Its protein product is CASSLDRAGELFF.

A single count supports this clonotype. The rearrangement joins TRBV3-1 to TRBJ2-5; D gene uncertain. This CDR3 region has 14 residues. Trimming pared 1 base from V and 11 bases from J, leaving 17 bases between. The germline V gene encodes CDR1 LGHDT and CDR2 YNNKEL (reference sequence). The CDR3 sequence: CASSQGDAGVGQYF. In nucleotides, the CDR3 is TGTGCCAGCAGCCAAGGAGATGCCGGTGTCGGGCAGTACTTC.

The chain has TRBV15 and TRBJ2-2; 7 bases are a match to TRBD2. The V gene's germline CDR1 is LNHNV and CDR2 YYDKDF (reference sequence). This CDR3 spans 15 amino acids. With V trimmed by 0 bases and J by 8 bases, 6 bases remained unmatched. DNA for the CDR3: TGTGCCACCAGCAGAGATGGGGGGGGAACTGGGGAGCTGTTTTTT. It is translated as CATSRDGGGTGELFF.

The gene calls are TRBV7-9 and TRBJ2-1; 8 bases match TRBD2. The ends lost 2 bases at V and 12 bases at J; junction bases unmatched: 9. The CDR3 spans 14 residues. CDR1 and CDR2 from the germline V gene are SEHNR and FQNEAQ (reference sequence). The CDR3 protein is CASSLKDGTRGQFF. CDR3 DNA: TGTGCCAGCAGCTTAAAAGACGGGACTAGGGGGCAGTTCTTC.